This T cell receptor beta chain is drawn from a study of blood T cell repertoires in COVID-19. Overall study: Acute and convalescent COVID-19 samples came from the United States, Italy and Spain. T cells, B-cell-depleted T cells, or PBMCs supplied cDNA or gDNA.

Under the authors' procedure: Cell counts per sample came from amplifying reference gene primers. The protocol was immunoSEQ multiplex PCR, while the TCRdb copy is restricted to in-frame clones and leaves out a portion. Clone size and the V and J calls come from that table; the DNA yielded D and trimming. The table lists over 45,000 clones, around 91% of them singletons, with roughly an eighth in the top ten. Losses at the gene ends were 5 bases for V and 8 bases for J; bases not matched to a gene: 16. The germline gives CDR1 SGHVS, CDR2 FQNEAQ. The length of the CDR3 is 16 residues. This TCR derives from a woman between 55 and 75 years old with active COVID-19. Specimen: peripheral blood. The rearrangement joins TRBV7-8 to TRBJ2-7; TRBD2 agrees at 9 bases. DNA for the CDR3: TGTGCCAGCAGCACCTCCCCTGCCGCGGGGACTAGCCAGCAGTACTTC. Translated, it gives CASSTSPAAGTSQQYF.